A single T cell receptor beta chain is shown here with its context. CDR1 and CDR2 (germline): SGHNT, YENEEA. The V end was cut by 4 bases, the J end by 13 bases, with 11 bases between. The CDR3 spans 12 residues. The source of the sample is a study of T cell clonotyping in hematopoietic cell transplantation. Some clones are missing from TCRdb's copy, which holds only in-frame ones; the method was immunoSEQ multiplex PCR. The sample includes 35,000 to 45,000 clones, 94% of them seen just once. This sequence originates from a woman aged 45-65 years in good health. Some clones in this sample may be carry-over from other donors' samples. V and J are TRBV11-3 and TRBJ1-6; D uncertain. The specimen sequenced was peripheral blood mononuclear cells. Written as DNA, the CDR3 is TGTGCCAGCAGCTCCCTCCCGGATCCCCTCCACTTT. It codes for CASSSLPDPLHF.